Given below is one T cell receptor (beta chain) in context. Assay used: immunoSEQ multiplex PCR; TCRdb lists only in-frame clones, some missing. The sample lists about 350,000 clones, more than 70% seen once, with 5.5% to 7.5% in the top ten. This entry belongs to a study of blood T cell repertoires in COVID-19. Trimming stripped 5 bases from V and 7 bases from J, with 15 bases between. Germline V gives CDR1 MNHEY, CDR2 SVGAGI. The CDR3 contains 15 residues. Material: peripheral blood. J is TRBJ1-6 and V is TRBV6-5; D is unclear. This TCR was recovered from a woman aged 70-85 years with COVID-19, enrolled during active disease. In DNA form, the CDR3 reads TGTGCCAGCAGTCGTCCCTCACAAGCGAATTCACCCCTCCACTTT. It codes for CASSRPSQANSPLHF.